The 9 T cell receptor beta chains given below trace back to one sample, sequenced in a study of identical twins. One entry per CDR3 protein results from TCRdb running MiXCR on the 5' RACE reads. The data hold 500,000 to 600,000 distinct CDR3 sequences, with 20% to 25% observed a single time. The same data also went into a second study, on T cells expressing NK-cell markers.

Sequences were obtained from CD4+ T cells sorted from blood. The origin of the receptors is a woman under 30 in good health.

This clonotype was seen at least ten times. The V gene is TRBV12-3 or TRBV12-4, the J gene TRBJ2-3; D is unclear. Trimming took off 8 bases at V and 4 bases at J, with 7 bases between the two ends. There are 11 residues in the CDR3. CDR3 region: CASGPADTQYF. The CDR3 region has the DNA TGTGCCAGCGGACCAGCAGATACGCAGTATTTT.

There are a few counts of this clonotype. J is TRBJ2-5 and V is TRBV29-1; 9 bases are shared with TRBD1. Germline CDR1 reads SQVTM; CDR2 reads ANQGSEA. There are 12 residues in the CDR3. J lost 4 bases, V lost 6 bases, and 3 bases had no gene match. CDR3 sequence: CSVATGGETQYF. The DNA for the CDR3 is TGCAGCGTGGCGACAGGGGGAGAGACCCAGTACTTC.

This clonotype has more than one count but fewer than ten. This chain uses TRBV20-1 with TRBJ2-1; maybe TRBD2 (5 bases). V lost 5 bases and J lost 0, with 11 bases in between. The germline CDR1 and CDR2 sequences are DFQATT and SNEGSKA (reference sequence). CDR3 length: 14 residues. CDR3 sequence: CSAWTWSSYNEQFF. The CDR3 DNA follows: TGCAGTGCTTGGACTTGGAGCTCCTACAATGAGCAGTTCTTC.

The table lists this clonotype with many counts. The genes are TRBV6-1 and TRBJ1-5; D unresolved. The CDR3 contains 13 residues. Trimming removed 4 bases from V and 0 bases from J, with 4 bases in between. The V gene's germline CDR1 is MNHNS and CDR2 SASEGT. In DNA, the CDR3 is TGTGCCAGCAGTGGGAGTAGCAATCAGCCCCAGCATTTT. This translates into CASSGSSNQPQHF.

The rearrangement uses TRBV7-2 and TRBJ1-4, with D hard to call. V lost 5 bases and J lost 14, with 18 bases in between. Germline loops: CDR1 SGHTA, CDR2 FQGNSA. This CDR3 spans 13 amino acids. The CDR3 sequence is CASSTRGDSGLFF. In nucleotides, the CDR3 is TGTGCCAGCAGCACTCGCGGAGACTCGGGGCTGTTTTTT. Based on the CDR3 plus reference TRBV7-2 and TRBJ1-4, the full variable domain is GAGVSQSPSNKVTEKGKDVELRCDPISGHTALYWYRQSLGQGLEFLIYFQGNSAPDKSGLPSDRFSAERTGGSVSTLTIQRTQQEDSAVYLCASSTRGDSGLFFGSGTQLSVL.

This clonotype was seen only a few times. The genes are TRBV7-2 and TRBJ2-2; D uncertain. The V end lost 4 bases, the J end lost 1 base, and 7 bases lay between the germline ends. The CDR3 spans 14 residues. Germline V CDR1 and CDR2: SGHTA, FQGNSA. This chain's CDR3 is CASSSRQNTGELFF. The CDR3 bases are TGTGCCAGCAGCTCCAGACAGAACACCGGGGAGCTGTTTTTT.

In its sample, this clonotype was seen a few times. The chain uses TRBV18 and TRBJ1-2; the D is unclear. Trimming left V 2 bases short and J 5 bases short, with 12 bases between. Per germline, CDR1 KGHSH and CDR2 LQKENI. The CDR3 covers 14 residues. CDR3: CASSPGTVVYGYTF. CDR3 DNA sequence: TGTGCCAGCTCACCAGGCACTGTTGTATATGGCTACACCTTC.

The CDR3 protein is CASSSSVPSYEQYF. The CDR3 DNA reads TGCGCCAGCAGTTCTAGCGTCCCCTCCTACGAGCAGTACTTC. The chain links TRBV5-1 to TRBJ2-7; D possibly corresponds to TRBD2 (6 bases). Trimming stripped 5 bases from V and 0 bases from J, with 12 bases between. This CDR3 region has 14 residues. Germline V gene sequence: CDR1 SGHRS, CDR2 YFSETQ.

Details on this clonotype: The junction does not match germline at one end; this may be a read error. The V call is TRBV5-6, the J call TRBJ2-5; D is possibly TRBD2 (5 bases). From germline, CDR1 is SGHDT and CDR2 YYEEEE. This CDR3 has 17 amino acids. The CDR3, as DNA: TGTGCCATCAGCCCCGGGGTGTCAGGAGCACTTATGGAGACCCAGTACTTC. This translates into CAISPGVSGALMETQYF.